The clone carrying this T cell receptor (beta chain) was detected many times. What it binds is not known. One entry per CDR3 protein results from TCRdb running MiXCR on the RACE reads. The data contain 300,000 to 400,000 distinct CDR3 sequences, around 7% of them singletons. This entry comes from a study of human T cells and chemical hapten exposure. Study background: In the roughly 25-week study, patients were dosed weekly with diphenylcyclopropenone on the scalp throughout.

Study conclusions and caveats: Expanded TCR sets contained significantly more large CDR3 similarity clusters than controls.

The sample's time point: patch test 1, 2 weeks after DPC sensitization. Noted treatment: therapeutic diphenylcyclopropenone sensitization with weekly scalp DPC. This TCR was recovered from a woman in her late teens or twenties with alopecia areata. Some clones in this sample may be carry-over from other donors' samples. The sequencing here drew on whole blood, taken in connection with sensitization to the hapten diphenylcyclopropenone (DPC).

DNA of the CDR3: TGCAGCGTGTCCCGCGACACCGCGAACACCGGGGAGCTGTTTTTT. Translated, it gives CSVSRDTANTGELFF. This chain connects TRBV29-1 to TRBJ2-2; no clear D. CDR3 length equals 15 residues. V was pared by 6 bases and J by 0 bases, with 14 bases between. Germline values: CDR1 SQVTM, CDR2 ANQGSEA.